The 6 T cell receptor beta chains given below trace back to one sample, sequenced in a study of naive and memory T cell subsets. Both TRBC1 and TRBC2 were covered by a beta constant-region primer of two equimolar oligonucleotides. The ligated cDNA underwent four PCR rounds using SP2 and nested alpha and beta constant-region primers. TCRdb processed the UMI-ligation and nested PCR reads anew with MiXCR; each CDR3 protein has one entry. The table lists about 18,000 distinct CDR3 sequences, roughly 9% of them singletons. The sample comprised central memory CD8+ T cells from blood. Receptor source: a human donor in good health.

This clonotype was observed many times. The CDR3 bases are TGTGCCACCAGCAGAGATCTCGACAGACGACGGGATACGCAGTATTTT. Translated: CATSRDLDRRRDTQYF. The rearrangement joins TRBV15 to TRBJ2-3; possibly TRBD1 for D (5 bases). The germline gives CDR1 LNHNV, CDR2 YYDKDF (reference sequence). V lost 0 bases, J lost 6 bases, and 16 bases lay in between. The CDR3 is made up of 16 amino acids.

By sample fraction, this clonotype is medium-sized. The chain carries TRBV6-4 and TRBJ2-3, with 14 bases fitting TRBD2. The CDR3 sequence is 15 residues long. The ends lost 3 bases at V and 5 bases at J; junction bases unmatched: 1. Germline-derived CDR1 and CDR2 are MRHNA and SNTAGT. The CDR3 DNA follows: TGTGCCAGCAGTGATGGGACTAGCGGGAGAGATACGCAGTATTTT. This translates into CASSDGTSGRDTQYF.

The CDR3: CSARATDTQYF. The CDR3 DNA is TGCAGCGCCCGGGCCACAGATACGCAGTATTTT. The chain is built from TRBV29-1 and TRBJ2-3; D not resolved. CDR1 SQVTM and CDR2 ANQGSEA come from the germline V gene. V shed 7 bases and J shed 2 bases, with 7 bases lying between them. The CDR3 length is 11 residues.

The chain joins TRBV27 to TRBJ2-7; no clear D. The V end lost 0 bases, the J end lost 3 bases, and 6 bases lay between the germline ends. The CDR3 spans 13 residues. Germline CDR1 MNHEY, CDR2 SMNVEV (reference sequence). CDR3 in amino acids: CASSLSGYYEQYF. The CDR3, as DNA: TGTGCCAGCAGTTTATCCGGGTACTACGAGCAGTACTTC.

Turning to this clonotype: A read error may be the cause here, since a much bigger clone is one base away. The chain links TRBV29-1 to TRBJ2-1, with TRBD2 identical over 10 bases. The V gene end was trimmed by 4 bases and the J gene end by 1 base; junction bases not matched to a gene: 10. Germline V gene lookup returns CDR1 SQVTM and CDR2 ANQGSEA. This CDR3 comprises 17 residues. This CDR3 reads CSVVRLAGVKSYNEQFF. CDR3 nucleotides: TGCAGCGTTGTTCGGCTAGCGGGAGTAAAGTCCTACAATGAGCAGTTCTTC.

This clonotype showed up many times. The CDR3 region is CASSYPRLAGGKYNEQFF. CDR3 nucleotide sequence: TGTGCCAGCAGTTACCCTAGACTAGCGGGGGGAAAATACAATGAGCAGTTCTTC. The chain has TRBV6-2 or TRBV6-3 and TRBJ2-1; the match to TRBD2 covers 13 bases. The CDR3 runs to 18 residues. From germline, CDR1 is MNHEY and CDR2 SVGEGT. Trimming removed 2 bases from V and 4 bases from J; junction bases left unmatched: 8.